Here is one TCR beta chain with its context. V was clipped by 3 bases and J by 4 bases, with 16 bases between them. Germline V gives CDR1 DFQATT, CDR2 SNEGSKA (reference sequence). There are 15 residues in the CDR3. These data come from a study of control samples from healthy donors and cancer patients. The protocol was immunoSEQ multiplex PCR, while the TCRdb copy is restricted to in-frame clones and leaves out a portion. Among 200,000 to 250,000 clones listed, roughly 94% were seen once. The J gene is TRBJ1-3, the V gene TRBV20-1; a possible D gene is TRBD1 (5 bases). The sequenced material came from blood. The TCR sequence derives from a man aged 45-65 years in good health. CDR3 amino acids: CSASGAYLRGNTIYF. DNA of the CDR3: TGCAGTGCTAGTGGGGCCTATTTGAGGGGAAACACCATATATTTT.